This entry describes one TCR beta chain. The data originate from a study of blood T cell repertoires in COVID-19. The repertoire was sequenced with immunoSEQ multiplex PCR; TCRdb's copy has only in-frame clones and lacks some. The sample includes a few hundred thousand clones, about 80% of them seen just once. Deletions cut 7 bases from V and 1 base from J, with 13 bases between. The CDR3 loop spans 14 amino acids. Germline lookup yields CDR1 MNHEY and CDR2 SVGAGI. Sequencing was done on a sample of peripheral blood. The TCR originated in a woman aged 60-75 years with acute or convalescent COVID-19. The chain recombines TRBV6-5 with TRBJ1-2; weak D call: TRBD1 (6 bases). The CDR3 sequence: CASMEAGDNYGYTF. In DNA form, the CDR3 reads TGTGCCAGCATGGAGGCAGGGGATAACTATGGCTACACCTTC.